Following are 27 T cell receptor beta chains from one sample sequenced in a study of control samples from healthy donors and cancer patients. Repertoires were generated with immunoSEQ multiplex PCR, while TCRdb's copy carries only in-frame clones and drops some. The sample has about 83,000 clones, 91% seen once. Sequencing was done on a sample of blood. These TCRs come from a man aged 50 or older in good health.

The CDR3 here is CASSLDKTGVDGYTF. In DNA form, the CDR3 reads TGTGCCAGCTCACTGGACAAAACAGGGGTGGATGGCTACACCTTC. The rearrangement links TRBV18 to TRBJ1-2, with 7 bases matching TRBD1. The CDR3 spans 15 residues. Germline V gives CDR1 KGHSH, CDR2 LQKENI. The junction had 11 bases not matched to a gene; V was cut back by 4 bases and J by 6 bases.

The chain couples TRBV11-2 to TRBJ1-1; D may be TRBD1 (5 bases). Trimming removed 5 bases at V and 1 base at J, with 8 bases between. Germline assignment: CDR1 SGHAT and CDR2 FQNNGV. The CDR3 has 13 amino acids. CDR3 loop: CASSDDRNTEAFF. The CDR3 bases are TGTGCCAGCAGCGACGACAGGAACACTGAAGCTTTCTTT.

V and J are TRBV3-1 (or the pseudogene TRBV3-2) and TRBJ2-2, with a possible D match to TRBD1 (6 bases). Trimming took 5 bases from V and 4 from J, leaving 14 bases between them. CDR1 LGHDT and CDR2 YNNKEL come from the germline V gene (reference sequence). The CDR3 has 15 residues. CDR3 sequence (DNA): TGTGCCAGCAGCTTGCGACAGGTAACCACCGGGGAGCTGTTTTTT. Its translation: CASSLRQVTTGELFF.

The chain recombines TRBV29-1 with TRBJ1-1; D gene unclear. Germline V lookup: CDR1 SQVTM, CDR2 ANQGSEA. V lost 7 bases and J lost 5, with 8 bases in between. The CDR3 spans 10 residues. Written as DNA, the CDR3 is TGCAGCGCCCTGCGGACTGAAGCTTTCTTT. It yields the protein CSALRTEAFF.

The chain carries TRBV6-5 and TRBJ1-5, with 8 nucleotides matching TRBD1. V shed 5 bases, J shed 7 bases, and the junction held 4 bases outside the gene matches. The CDR3 is 13 residues long. Germline CDR1 reads MNHEY; CDR2 reads SVGAGI. The CDR3 region is CASSQGARQPQHF. The CDR3 DNA reads TGTGCCAGCAGTCAGGGGGCTCGGCAGCCCCAGCATTTT.

The V gene is TRBV7-2, the J gene TRBJ1-1, with D possibly TRBD1 on 6 matching bases. The CDR3 loop spans 15 amino acids. CDR1 is SGHTA, CDR2 FQGNSA, per germline. The V end was cut by 5 bases, the J end by 5 bases, with 18 bases between. The CDR3 bases are TGTGCCAGCAGCCGCCGGGACATTATCGCAACTGAAGCTTTCTTT. It yields the protein CASSRRDIIATEAFF. Based on the CDR3 plus reference TRBV7-2 and TRBJ1-1, the full variable domain is GAGVSQSPSNKVTEKGKDVELRCDPISGHTALYWYRQSLGQGLEFLIYFQGNSAPDKSGLPSDRFSAERTGGSVSTLTIQRTQQEDSAVYLCASSRRDIIATEAFFGQGTRLTVV.

V gene TRBV7-9 combines with J gene TRBJ2-1, with 7 bases aligning to TRBD2. CDR3 length: 15 residues. V was clipped by 5 bases and J by 10 bases; unmatched bases: 14. From germline, CDR1 is SEHNR and CDR2 FQNEAQ (reference sequence). CDR3 sequence: CASSLSMGLLIEQFF. CDR3 DNA sequence: TGTGCCAGCAGCCTATCAATGGGACTATTAATAGAGCAGTTCTTC.

The chain employs TRBV3-1 (or the pseudogene TRBV3-2) and TRBJ2-2, with D possibly TRBD2 on 5 matching bases. This CDR3 comprises 12 residues. V shed 8 bases and J shed 6 bases, with 10 bases lying between them. The germline V gene encodes CDR1 LGHDT and CDR2 YNNKEL (reference sequence). The CDR3 coding sequence is TGTGCCAGCTTAGAGGGCGCCGGGGAGCTGTTTTTT. Translation gives CASLEGAGELFF.

This clone was counted only a few times. The CDR3: CASSTEANYGYTF. The CDR3 DNA is TGTGCCAGCAGTACCGAAGCTAACTATGGCTACACCTTC. V gene TRBV2 combines with J gene TRBJ1-2, with D unresolved. CDR1 SNHLY and CDR2 FYNNEI come from the germline V gene. V was trimmed by 5 bases and J by 0 bases, leaving 7 bases between them. The CDR3 has 13 residues. Variable domain in full (rest from reference TRBV2 and TRBJ1-2): EPEVTQTPSHQVTQMGQEVILRCVPISNHLYFYWYRQILGQKVEFLVSFYNNEISEKSEIFDDQFSVERPDGSNFTLKIRSTKLEDSAMYFCASSTEANYGYTFGSGTRLTVV.

J is TRBJ1-2 and V is TRBV19, with TRBD1 identical over 8 bases. Germline assignment: CDR1 LNHDA and CDR2 SQIVND (reference sequence). CDR3 size: 15 residues. Trimming at V came to 4 bases and at J to 4 bases, leaving 8 bases not matched to a gene. DNA of the CDR3: TGTGCCAGTAGTACTACCGGACAGGGTGGCTATGGCTACACCTTC. It encodes CASSTTGQGGYGYTF.

The chain links TRBV6-5 to TRBJ1-2; tentative D call: TRBD1 (5 bases). Germline V lookup: CDR1 MNHEY, CDR2 SVGAGI. V gave up 4 bases and J gave up 5 bases, with 11 bases separating them. The CDR3 is 13 residues long. CDR3 bases: TGTGCCAGCAGTTTGGGGGGGATATATGGCTACACCTTC. Protein sequence: CASSLGGIYGYTF.

This clone appeared once. V is TRBV4-1 and J is TRBJ1-2; no definite D call. V lost 0 bases, J lost 4 bases, and 6 bases lay in between. Germline V CDR1 and CDR2: MGHRA, YSYEKL. This CDR3 comprises 13 residues. For the CDR3, the DNA is TGCGCCAGCAGCCAAGACAGTACCTATGGCTACACCTTC. This codes for CASSQDSTYGYTF.

This CDR3 is CASSLVTGGWETQYF. The CDR3 coding sequence is TGTGCCAGCAGCTTAGTAACAGGGGGATGGGAGACCCAGTACTTC. This chain links TRBV7-2 with TRBJ2-5; 8 nucleotides agree with TRBD1. The CDR3 spans 15 residues. Germline V gene sequence: CDR1 SGHTA, CDR2 FQGNSA. Losses at the gene ends were 1 base for V and 5 bases for J; bases not matched to a gene: 6.

This clone is a singleton in its sample. J is TRBJ1-4 and V is TRBV6-1, with D maybe TRBD1 (5 bases). Germline V gene lookup returns CDR1 MNHNS and CDR2 SASEGT. This CDR3 is 13 amino acids long. Trimming removed 2 bases from V and 11 bases from J, with 12 bases in between. CDR3 nucleotides: TGTGCCAGCAGTGAATCCGGGACGCTGAAACTGTTTTTT. It translates to CASSESGTLKLFF.

The chain is built from TRBV18 and TRBJ1-1; tentative D call: TRBD1 (5 bases). The germline gives CDR1 KGHSH, CDR2 LQKENI. This CDR3 is built from 14 residues. V was shortened by 3 bases and J by 8 bases, with 16 bases between the two germline ends. The CDR3 region is CASSPRDAVGEAFF. The CDR3 region has the DNA TGTGCCAGCTCACCCAGGGACGCTGTTGGAGAAGCTTTCTTT.

Comment on this clone: One end of the junction fails to match germline, which may point to a read error. The rearrangement joins TRBV19 to TRBJ2-2; 8 bases are shared with TRBD1. CDR3 size: 14 residues. The germline CDR1 and CDR2 sequences are LNHDA and SQIVND (reference sequence). For the CDR3, the DNA is TGTGCCAGCAGTAGTCAGGGGGCGGCCGGGGAGCTGTTTTTT. Protein product: CASSSQGAAGELFF.

The genes are TRBV10-3 and TRBJ1-1; D not certain. CDR1 is ENHRY and CDR2 is SYGVKD in the germline V gene. Between the trimmed V and J ends, which lost 3 bases and 4 bases, there was a span of 3 bases. The CDR3 length is 11 residues. The CDR3 loop reads CAISEGTEAFF. CDR3 DNA sequence: TGTGCCATCAGTGAAGGCACTGAAGCTTTCTTT.

The genes are TRBV5-6 and TRBJ2-3; possibly TRBD2 for D (5 bases). The CDR3 spans 13 residues. Germline-derived CDR1 and CDR2 are SGHDT and YYEEEE. V lost 4 bases, J lost 4 bases, and 10 bases lay in between. CDR3 nucleotide sequence: TGTGCCAGCAGCGAGTCCGGGGCAGATACGCAGTATTTT. Its translation is CASSESGADTQYF.

V usage is TRBV7-2 and J usage is TRBJ2-1; D might be TRBD2 (5 bases). The length of the CDR3 is 15 residues. Trimming took 0 bases from V and 1 from J, leaving 7 bases between them. CDR1 is SGHTA and CDR2 is FQGNSA in the germline V gene. The DNA for the CDR3 is TGTGCCAGCAGCTTAGCGGGGAGATCCTACAATGAGCAGTTCTTC. This encodes CASSLAGRSYNEQFF.

The chain has TRBV6-5 and TRBJ1-1; 8 nucleotides match TRBD1. With V trimmed by 2 bases and J by 9 bases, 5 bases remained unmatched. The CDR3 is 13 amino acids. CDR1 MNHEY and CDR2 SVGAGI come from the germline V gene. The CDR3 region has the DNA TGTGCCAGCAGTTACGCCGGACAGGGACAAGCTTTCTTT. Encoded protein: CASSYAGQGQAFF.

This rearrangement joins TRBV14 to TRBJ1-1; D remains unclear. The CDR3 totals 14 residues. The V gene lost 2 bases and the J gene lost 2 bases, with 9 bases spanning the gap. The germline gives CDR1 SGHDN, CDR2 FVKESK. The CDR3 here is CASSQIRQNTEAFF. As DNA, the CDR3 is TGTGCCAGCAGCCAAATCCGACAAAACACTGAAGCTTTCTTT.

This chain links TRBV27 with TRBJ1-2; D ambiguous. This CDR3 is built from 13 residues. Germline values: CDR1 MNHEY, CDR2 SMNVEV (reference sequence). The germline V and J ends were trimmed by 3 bases and 8 bases, with 13 bases remaining between them. This CDR3 is CASSFRAAQGYTF. The DNA for the CDR3 is TGTGCCAGCAGTTTTAGGGCGGCCCAGGGCTACACCTTC.

The rearrangement uses TRBV5-1 and TRBJ2-5; the D gene is possibly TRBD2 (6 bases). The V gene's germline CDR1 is SGHRS and CDR2 YFSETQ. The CDR3 contains 14 residues. V was clipped by 5 bases and J by 4 bases, with 15 bases between them. The CDR3 reads CASRAGTHTETQYF. CDR3 coding DNA: TGCGCCAGCAGGGCCGGGACTCACACAGAGACCCAGTACTTC.

The rearrangement links TRBV14 to TRBJ1-2; TRBD1 might be the D (5 bases). Trimming removed 0 bases from V and 4 bases from J, with 12 bases in between. In germline, CDR1 is SGHDN, CDR2 FVKESK. The CDR3 contains 15 residues. Here the CDR3 DNA reads TGTGCCAGCAGCCAAGATCCCAGGGACCTCTATGGCTACACCTTC. Protein product: CASSQDPRDLYGYTF.

The chain carries TRBV5-5 and TRBJ1-1; possible D gene TRBD1, 5 bases. V lost 4 bases and J lost 7, with 17 bases in between. The germline V gene has CDR1 SGHKS and CDR2 YYEKEE (reference sequence). This CDR3 comprises 14 residues. CDR3 in amino acids: CASSIQDWGLEAFF. In nucleotides, the CDR3 is TGTGCCAGCAGCATCCAGGACTGGGGACTTGAAGCTTTCTTT.

The rearrangement joins TRBV6-5 to TRBJ1-3, with D possibly TRBD1 on 6 matching bases. V shed 5 bases and J shed 1 base, with 12 bases lying between them. The CDR3 totals 15 residues. Germline CDR1 reads MNHEY; CDR2 reads SVGAGI. CDR3 region: CASSTLGGSGNTIYF. The CDR3 DNA sequence: TGTGCCAGCAGTACCTTAGGGGGATCTGGAAACACCATATATTTT.

The chain couples TRBV12-3 or TRBV12-4 to TRBJ1-1; D gene ambiguous. The V end was cut by 8 bases, the J end by 3 bases, with 10 bases between. The CDR3 runs to 12 residues. The CDR3 DNA reads TGTGCCAGCGGACCAAGGGACACTGAAGCTTTCTTT. Its translation: CASGPRDTEAFF.